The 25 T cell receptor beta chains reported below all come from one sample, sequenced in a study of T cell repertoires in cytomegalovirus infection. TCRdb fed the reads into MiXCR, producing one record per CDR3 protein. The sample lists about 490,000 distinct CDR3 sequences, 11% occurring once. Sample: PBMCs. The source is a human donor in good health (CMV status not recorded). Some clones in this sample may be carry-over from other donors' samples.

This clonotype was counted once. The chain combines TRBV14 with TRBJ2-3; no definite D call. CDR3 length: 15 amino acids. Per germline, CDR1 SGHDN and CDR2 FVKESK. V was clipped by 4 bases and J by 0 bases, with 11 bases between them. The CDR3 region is CASSPWGSSTDTQYF. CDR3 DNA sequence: TGTGCCAGCAGCCCGTGGGGTAGCAGCACAGATACGCAGTATTTT.

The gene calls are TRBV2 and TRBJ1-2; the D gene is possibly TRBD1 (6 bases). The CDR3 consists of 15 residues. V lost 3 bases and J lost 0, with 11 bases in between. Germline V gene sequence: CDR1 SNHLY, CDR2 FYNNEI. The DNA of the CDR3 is TGTGCCAGCAGTGAGGACAGTGGCACTAACTATGGCTACACCTTC. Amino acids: CASSEDSGTNYGYTF. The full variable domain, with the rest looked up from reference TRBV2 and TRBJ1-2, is EPEVTQTPSHQVTQMGQEVILRCVPISNHLYFYWYRQILGQKVEFLVSFYNNEISEKSEIFDDQFSVERPDGSNFTLKIRSTKLEDSAMYFCASSEDSGTNYGYTFGSGTRLTVV.

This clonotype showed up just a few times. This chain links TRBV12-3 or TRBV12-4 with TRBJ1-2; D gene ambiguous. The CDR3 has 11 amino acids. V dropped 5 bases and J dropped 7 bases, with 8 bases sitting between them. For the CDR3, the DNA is TGTGCCAGCAGTCGAATAGTTGGCTACACCTTC. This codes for CASSRIVGYTF.

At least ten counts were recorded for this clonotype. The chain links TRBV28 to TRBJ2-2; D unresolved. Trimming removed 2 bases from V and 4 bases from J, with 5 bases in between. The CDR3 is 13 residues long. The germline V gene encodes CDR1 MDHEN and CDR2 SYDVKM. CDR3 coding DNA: TGTGCCAGCAGTTTAAAGGGCACCGGGGAGCTGTTTTTT. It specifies CASSLKGTGELFF.

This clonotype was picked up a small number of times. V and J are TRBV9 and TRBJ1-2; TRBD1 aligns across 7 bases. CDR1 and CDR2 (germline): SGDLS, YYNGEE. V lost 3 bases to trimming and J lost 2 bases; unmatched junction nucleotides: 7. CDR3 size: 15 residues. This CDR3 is CASSARQGTNYGYTF. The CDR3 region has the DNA TGTGCCAGCAGCGCCAGACAGGGAACCAACTATGGCTACACCTTC.

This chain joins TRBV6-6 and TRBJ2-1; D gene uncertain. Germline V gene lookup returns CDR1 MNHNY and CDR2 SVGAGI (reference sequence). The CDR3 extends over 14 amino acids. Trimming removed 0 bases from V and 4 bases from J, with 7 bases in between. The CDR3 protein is CASSYSSRYNEQFF. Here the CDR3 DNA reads TGTGCCAGCAGTTACTCCAGCAGATACAATGAGCAGTTCTTC.

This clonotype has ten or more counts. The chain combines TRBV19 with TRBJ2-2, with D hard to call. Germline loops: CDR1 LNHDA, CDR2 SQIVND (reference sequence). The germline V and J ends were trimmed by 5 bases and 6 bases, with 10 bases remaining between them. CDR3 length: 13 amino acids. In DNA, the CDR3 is TGTGCCAGTAGTGGCACCCTAGCCGGGGAGCTGTTTTTT. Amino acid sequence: CASSGTLAGELFF.

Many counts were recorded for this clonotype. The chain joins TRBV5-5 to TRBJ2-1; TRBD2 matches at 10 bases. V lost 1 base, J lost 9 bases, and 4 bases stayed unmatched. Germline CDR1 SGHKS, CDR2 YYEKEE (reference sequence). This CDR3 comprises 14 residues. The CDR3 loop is CASSLTSGIGEQFF. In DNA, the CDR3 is TGTGCCAGCAGCTTGACTAGCGGGATCGGTGAGCAGTTCTTC.

This CDR3 is CASSQLTSGIGTGELFF. For the CDR3, the DNA is TGTGCCAGCAGTCAATTGACTAGCGGGATAGGGACCGGGGAGCTGTTTTTT. The chain recombines TRBV6-2 or TRBV6-3 with TRBJ2-2; 11 bases are a match to TRBD2. Germline V gives CDR1 MNHEY, CDR2 SVGEGT. Trimming cost V 5 bases and J 5 bases; bases outside gene matches: 10. The CDR3 spans 17 residues.

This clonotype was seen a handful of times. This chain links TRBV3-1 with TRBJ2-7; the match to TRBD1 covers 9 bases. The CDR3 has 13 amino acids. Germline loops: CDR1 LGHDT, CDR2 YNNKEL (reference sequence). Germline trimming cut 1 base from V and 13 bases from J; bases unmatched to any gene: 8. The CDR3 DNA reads TGTGCCAGCAGCCAAGTGGCTACAGGGGGCGCCTACTTC. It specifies CASSQVATGGAYF.

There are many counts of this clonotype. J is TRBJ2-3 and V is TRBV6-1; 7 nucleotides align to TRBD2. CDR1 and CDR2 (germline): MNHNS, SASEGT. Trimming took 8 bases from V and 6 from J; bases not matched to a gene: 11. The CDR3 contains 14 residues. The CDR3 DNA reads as TGTGCCAGCGCGGGGGTTAGACTCACCGATACGCAGTATTTT. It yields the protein CASAGVRLTDTQYF.

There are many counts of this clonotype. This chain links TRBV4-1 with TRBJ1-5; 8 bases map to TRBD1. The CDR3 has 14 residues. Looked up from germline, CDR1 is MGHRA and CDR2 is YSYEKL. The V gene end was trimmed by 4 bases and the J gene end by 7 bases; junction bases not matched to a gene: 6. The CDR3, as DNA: TGCGCCAGCAGCCCATTGACAGGGGACCAGCCCCAGCATTTT. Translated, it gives CASSPLTGDQPQHF.

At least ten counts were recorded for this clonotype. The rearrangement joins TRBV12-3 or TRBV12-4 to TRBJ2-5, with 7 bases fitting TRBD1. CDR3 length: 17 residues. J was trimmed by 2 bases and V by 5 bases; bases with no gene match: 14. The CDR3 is CASSALRAGTEQETQYF. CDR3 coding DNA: TGTGCCAGCAGTGCCCTTAGAGCCGGGACAGAGCAAGAGACCCAGTACTTC.

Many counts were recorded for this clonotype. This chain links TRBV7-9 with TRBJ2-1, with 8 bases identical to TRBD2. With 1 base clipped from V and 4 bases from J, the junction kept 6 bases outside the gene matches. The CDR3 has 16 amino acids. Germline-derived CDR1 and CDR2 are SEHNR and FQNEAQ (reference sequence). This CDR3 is CASSLETSGHYNEQFF. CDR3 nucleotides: TGTGCCAGCAGCTTAGAAACTAGCGGTCATTACAATGAGCAGTTCTTC.

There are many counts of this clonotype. CDR3 DNA sequence: TGTGCCAGCAGCCGAACGGGTCCCGGGGAGCTGTTTTTT. This sequence encodes CASSRTGPGELFF. J is TRBJ2-2 and V is TRBV7-3; D uncertain. The CDR3 covers 13 residues. The ends were cut back, 5 bases at V and 6 bases at J, with 10 bases in the middle. The germline V gene encodes CDR1 SGHTA and CDR2 FQGTGA.

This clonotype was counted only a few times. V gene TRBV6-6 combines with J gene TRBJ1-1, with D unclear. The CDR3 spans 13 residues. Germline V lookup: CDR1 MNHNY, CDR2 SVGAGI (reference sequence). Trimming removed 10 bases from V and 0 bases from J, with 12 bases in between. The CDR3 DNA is TGTGCCACTAAGCCAACGATGAACACTGAAGCTTTCTTT. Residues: CATKPTMNTEAFF.

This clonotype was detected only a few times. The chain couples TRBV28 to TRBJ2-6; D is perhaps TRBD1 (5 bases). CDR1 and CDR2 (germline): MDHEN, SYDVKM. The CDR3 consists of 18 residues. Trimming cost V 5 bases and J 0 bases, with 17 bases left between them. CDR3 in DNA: TGTGCCAGCAGTCCATCGTTAGGGGCCCGCTCTGGGGCCAACGTCCTGACTTTC. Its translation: CASSPSLGARSGANVLTF.

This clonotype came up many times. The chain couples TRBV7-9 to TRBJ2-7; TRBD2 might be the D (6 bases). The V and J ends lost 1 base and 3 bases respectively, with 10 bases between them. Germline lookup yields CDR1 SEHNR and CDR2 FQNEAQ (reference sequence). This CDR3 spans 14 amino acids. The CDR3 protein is CASSLVSSDYEQYF. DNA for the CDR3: TGTGCCAGCAGCTTAGTATCTAGCGACTACGAGCAGTACTTC.

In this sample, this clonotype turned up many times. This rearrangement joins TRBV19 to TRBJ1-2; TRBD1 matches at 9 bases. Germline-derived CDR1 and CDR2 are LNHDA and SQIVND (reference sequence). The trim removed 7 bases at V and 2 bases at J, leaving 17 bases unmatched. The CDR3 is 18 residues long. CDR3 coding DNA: TGTGCCAGTACTTCACCGGGACAGGGCCGGGGGACCAACTATGGCTACACCTTC. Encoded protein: CASTSPGQGRGTNYGYTF.

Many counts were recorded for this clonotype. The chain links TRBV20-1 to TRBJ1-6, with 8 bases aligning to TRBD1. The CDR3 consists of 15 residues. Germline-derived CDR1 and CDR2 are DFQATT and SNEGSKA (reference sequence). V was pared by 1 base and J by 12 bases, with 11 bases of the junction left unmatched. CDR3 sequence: CSARGDDRGRGPLHF. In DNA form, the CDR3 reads TGCAGTGCTAGAGGCGACGACAGGGGACGGGGACCCCTCCACTTT.

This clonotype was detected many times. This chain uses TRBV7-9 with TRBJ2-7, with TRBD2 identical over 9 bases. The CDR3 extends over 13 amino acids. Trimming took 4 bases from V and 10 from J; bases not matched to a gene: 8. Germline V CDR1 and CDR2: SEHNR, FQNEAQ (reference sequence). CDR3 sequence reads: CASSSISGGSQYF. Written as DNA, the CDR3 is TGTGCCAGCAGCTCAATTAGCGGGGGAAGTCAGTACTTC. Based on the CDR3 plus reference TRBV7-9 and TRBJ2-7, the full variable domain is DTGVSQNPRHKITKRGQNVTFRCDPISEHNRLYWYRQTLGQGPEFLTYFQNEAQLEKSRLLSDRFSAERPKGSFSTLEIQRTEQGDSAMYLCASSSISGGSQYFGPGTRLTVT.

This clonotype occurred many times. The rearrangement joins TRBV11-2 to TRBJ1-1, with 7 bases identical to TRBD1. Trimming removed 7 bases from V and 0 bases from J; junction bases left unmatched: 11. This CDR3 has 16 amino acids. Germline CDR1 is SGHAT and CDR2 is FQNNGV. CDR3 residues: CASTGQTFFMNTEAFF. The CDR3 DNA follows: TGTGCCAGCACGGGACAGACCTTTTTCATGAACACTGAAGCTTTCTTT.

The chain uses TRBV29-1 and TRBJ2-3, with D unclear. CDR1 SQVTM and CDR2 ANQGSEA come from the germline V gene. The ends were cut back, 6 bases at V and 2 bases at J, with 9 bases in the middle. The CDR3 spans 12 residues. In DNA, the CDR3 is TGCAGCGTCGCCGTTACCACAGATACGCAGTATTTT. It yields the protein CSVAVTTDTQYF.

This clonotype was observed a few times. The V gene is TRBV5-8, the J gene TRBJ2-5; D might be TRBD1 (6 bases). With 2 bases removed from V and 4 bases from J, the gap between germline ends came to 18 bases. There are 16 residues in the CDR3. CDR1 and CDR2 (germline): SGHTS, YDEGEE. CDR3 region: CASSLGQGRTGETQYF. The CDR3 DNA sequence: TGTGCCAGCAGCTTAGGGCAGGGGCGCACGGGAGAGACCCAGTACTTC.

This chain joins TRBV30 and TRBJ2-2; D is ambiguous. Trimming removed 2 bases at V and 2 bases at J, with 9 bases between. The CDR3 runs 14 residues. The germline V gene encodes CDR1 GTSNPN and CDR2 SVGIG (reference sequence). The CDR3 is CAWSNSRNTGELFF. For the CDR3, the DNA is TGTGCCTGGAGTAATAGTAGAAACACCGGGGAGCTGTTTTTT.